Shown below are 10 T cell receptor beta chains from a single sample sequenced in a study of shared clonotypes between healthy human individuals. Sequencing used immunoSEQ multiplex PCR; TCRdb keeps in-frame clones, though not all of them. Of about 120,000 clones in the sample, 68% are singletons; the top ten hold roughly 24%. Material for sequencing was memory CD8+ T cells sorted from blood. Subset noted: CD45RO+ cells pooled with CCR7-negative TemRA cells. These receptors were collected from a woman aged 25-40 years in good health.

This chain connects TRBV7-2 to TRBJ2-7; the D is unclear. Germline loops: CDR1 SGHTA, CDR2 FQGNSA. Trimming stripped 2 bases from V and 7 bases from J, with 18 bases between. The CDR3 runs to 15 residues. The CDR3 region has the DNA TGTGCCAGCAGCTTAAATCGCCCCACCTTCGGGGAGCAGTACTTC. Translating gives CASSLNRPTFGEQYF.

This clone has at least ten counts. V gene TRBV6-4 combines with J gene TRBJ2-1; D is perhaps TRBD2 (7 bases). V lost 6 bases, J lost 8 bases, and 20 bases lay in between. The germline gives CDR1 MRHNA, CDR2 SNTAGT. The length of the CDR3 is 15 residues. CDR3 nucleotides: TGTGCCAGCAGCCCCGGACGGGGAGGGGGGGATGAGCAGTTCTTC. Its translation: CASSPGRGGGDEQFF.

The chain joins TRBV7-9 to TRBJ2-7, with D possibly TRBD2 on 7 matching bases. V was shortened by 5 bases and J by 1 base, with 15 bases between the two germline ends. This CDR3 is 15 amino acids long. The germline gives CDR1 SEHNR, CDR2 FQNEAQ (reference sequence). The CDR3 sequence: CASSPPSGTSYEQYF. The CDR3 DNA follows: TGTGCCAGCAGCCCCCCCAGCGGGACATCCTACGAGCAGTACTTC.

This clone was seen a handful of times. The chain joins TRBV6-6 to TRBJ2-1; no reliable D call. The germline V gene encodes CDR1 MNHNY and CDR2 SVGAGI (reference sequence). The CDR3 has 13 amino acids. V was shortened by 2 bases and J by 5 bases, with 7 bases between the two germline ends. The chain's CDR3 is CASSYEIHNEQFF. The DNA of the CDR3 is TGTGCCAGCAGTTACGAAATACACAATGAGCAGTTCTTC.

This clone has just one count. The chain has TRBV5-1 and TRBJ2-3, with D uncertain. V was shortened by 5 bases and J by 2 bases, with 12 bases between the two germline ends. CDR3 length equals 14 residues. Germline CDR1 SGHRS, CDR2 YFSETQ. The CDR3 loop reads CASSSQSPTDTQYF. The CDR3 DNA reads TGCGCCAGCAGTAGTCAGAGTCCCACAGATACGCAGTATTTT. The complete variable domain, with remaining parts taken from reference TRBV5-1 and TRBJ2-3, reads KAGVTQTPRYLIKTRGQQVTLSCSPISGHRSVSWYQQTPGQGLQFLFEYFSETQRNKGNFPGRFSGRQFSNSRSEMNVSTLELGDSALYLCASSSQSPTDTQYFGPGTRLTVL.

CDR3 in DNA: TGCAGTGCTCGCGGATACACTGAAGCTTTCTTT. This sequence encodes CSARGYTEAFF. The chain carries TRBV20-1 and TRBJ1-1; no definite D call. The CDR3 length is 11 residues. Germline CDR1 is DFQATT and CDR2 is SNEGSKA (reference sequence). V was clipped by 5 bases and J by 3 bases, with 7 bases between them.

Notes on this clone: A far larger clone lies a single base away; this is likely a read error. The chain uses TRBV7-9 and TRBJ2-1, with 7 bases that match TRBD1. The germline V gene encodes CDR1 SEHNR and CDR2 FQNEAQ (reference sequence). The CDR3 consists of 16 residues. The J segment lost 8 bases and the V segment lost 3 bases, leaving 13 bases of the junction unmatched. The CDR3 nucleotides are TGTGCCAGCAGCTTTTATCCGGGACAGCCTGACGATGAGCAGTTCTTC. Translation: CASSFYPGQPDDEQFF.

This chain uses TRBV28 with TRBJ1-2, with D perhaps TRBD1 (5 bases). This CDR3 has 16 residues. V was clipped by 6 bases and J by 5 bases, with 22 bases between them. The germline V gene encodes CDR1 MDHEN and CDR2 SYDVKM. The CDR3 region is CASSSLLETEDYGYTF. The CDR3, as DNA: TGTGCCAGCAGCTCGTTGTTAGAGACAGAGGATTATGGCTACACCTTC.

A word on this clone: An end of the junction does not agree with germline; a read error may underlie this. The genes are TRBV19 and TRBJ2-7; D is unclear. The CDR3 length is 16 residues. CDR1 is LNHDA, CDR2 SQIVND, per germline (reference sequence). In DNA form, the CDR3 reads TGTGCCAGTAGTATAGGATTTGCCGAACGTTCCTTCGAGCAGTACTTC. Protein sequence: CASSIGFAERSFEQYF.

This clone appeared a single time. The chain combines TRBV11-2 with TRBJ1-4, with 7 positions matching TRBD1. V lost 5 bases and J lost 5; bases outside the gene matches: 5. The CDR3 is made up of 14 amino acids. CDR1 is SGHAT, CDR2 FQNNGV, per germline. The CDR3 here is CASSRQGRNEKLFF. The CDR3 nucleotides are TGTGCCAGCAGCCGACAGGGAAGGAATGAAAAACTGTTTTTT.